This T cell receptor beta chain comes out of a study of vaccination and CD4 T cells after COVID-19. Whole-study context: Median time from COVID diagnosis to post-COVID sampling was 101 days (35 to 161).

Treatment here: roughly nine-day PBMC culture with coronavirus spike peptide pools or control peptides (ViraFEST assay). Cell culture was performed with under 2.5 million PBMCs per well in the presence of 7.5 to 10 IU/ml IL-2 and 10 ug/ml peptide pools. Negative selection enriched CD4+ T cells from cultures at roughly nine days. On this clonotype itself: Its matching antigen is unknown.

The V and J ends lost 5 bases and 4 bases respectively, with 17 bases between them. The CDR3 runs 16 residues. Germline V gene sequence: CDR1 SGHTA, CDR2 FQGNSA. Sequence data for DNA of cultured CD4+ T cells were generated by the Oncomine TCR Beta short-read assay. Genomic DNA extraction was carried out from cultured CD4+ T cells. TCRdb re-called the PCR reads through MiXCR, storing one row per CDR3 protein. Of about 9,600 distinct CDR3 sequences in the sample, 20% to 30% are singletons; the top ten hold about 13%. V is TRBV7-2 and J is TRBJ2-2; weak D call: TRBD2 (5 bases). The starting material was CD4+ T cells from blood, cultured in vitro, obtained after SARS-CoV-2 vaccination. The clonotype originates from a human donor who had recovered from COVID-19. CDR3 loop: CASSPHRRRGTGELFF. The CDR3 DNA is TGTGCCAGCAGCCCCCATCGGAGGCGAGGCACCGGGGAGCTGTTTTTT.